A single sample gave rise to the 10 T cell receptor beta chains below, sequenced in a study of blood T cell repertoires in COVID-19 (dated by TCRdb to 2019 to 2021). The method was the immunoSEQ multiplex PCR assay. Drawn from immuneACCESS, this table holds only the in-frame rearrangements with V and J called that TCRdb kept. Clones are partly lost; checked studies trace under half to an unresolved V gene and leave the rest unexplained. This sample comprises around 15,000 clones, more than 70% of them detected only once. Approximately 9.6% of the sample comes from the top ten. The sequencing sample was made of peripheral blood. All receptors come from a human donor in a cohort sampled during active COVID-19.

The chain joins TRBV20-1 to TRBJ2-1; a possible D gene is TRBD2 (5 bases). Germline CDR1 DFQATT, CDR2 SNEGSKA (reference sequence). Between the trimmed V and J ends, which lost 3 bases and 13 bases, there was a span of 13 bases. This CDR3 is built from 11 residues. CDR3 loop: CSASDSREQFF. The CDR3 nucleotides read TGCAGTGCTAGTGACTCCCGGGAACAGTTCTTC.

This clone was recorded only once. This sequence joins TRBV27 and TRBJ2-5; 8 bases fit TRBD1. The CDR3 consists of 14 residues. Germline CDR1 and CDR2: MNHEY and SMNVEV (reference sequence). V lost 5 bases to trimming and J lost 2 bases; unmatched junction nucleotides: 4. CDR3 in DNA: TGTGCCAGCAGTAAAACAGGGGGACAAGAGACCCAGTACTTC. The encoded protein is CASSKTGGQETQYF.

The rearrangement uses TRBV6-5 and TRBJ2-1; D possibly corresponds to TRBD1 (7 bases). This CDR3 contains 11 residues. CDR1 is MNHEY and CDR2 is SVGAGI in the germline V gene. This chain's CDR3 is CDRGRENEQFF. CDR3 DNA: TGTGATAGGGGGCGGGAAAATGAGCAGTTCTTC.

The CDR3 sequence: CASTPSGGSIPYGYTF. DNA of the CDR3: TGTGCCAGTACCCCCAGCGGGGGTAGCATCCCCTACGGCTACACCTTC. V gene TRBV19 combines with J gene TRBJ1-2; D might be TRBD1 (5 bases). Trimming took 7 bases from V and 8 from J, leaving 26 bases between them. Per the germline V gene, CDR1 is LNHDA and CDR2 is SQIVND (reference sequence). The CDR3 has 16 amino acids.

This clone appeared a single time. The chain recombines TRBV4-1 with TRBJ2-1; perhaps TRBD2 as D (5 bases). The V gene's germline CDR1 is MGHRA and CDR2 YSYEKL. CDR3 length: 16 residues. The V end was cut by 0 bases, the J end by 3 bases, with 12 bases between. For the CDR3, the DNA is TGCGCCAGCAGCCAAGATCCCGGACTTGTCTACAATGAGCAGTTCTTC. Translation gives CASSQDPGLVYNEQFF.

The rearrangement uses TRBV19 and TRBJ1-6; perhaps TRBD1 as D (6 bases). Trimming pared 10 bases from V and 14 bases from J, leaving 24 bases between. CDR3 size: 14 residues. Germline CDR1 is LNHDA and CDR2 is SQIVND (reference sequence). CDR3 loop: CATTPGHPSLALHF. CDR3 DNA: TGTGCCACCACCCCGGGACACCCATCATTAGCCCTCCACTTT.

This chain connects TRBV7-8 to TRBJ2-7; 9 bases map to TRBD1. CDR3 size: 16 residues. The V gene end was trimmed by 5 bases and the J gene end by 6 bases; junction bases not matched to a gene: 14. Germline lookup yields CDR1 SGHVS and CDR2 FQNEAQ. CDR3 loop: CASSPNLQGARFEQYF. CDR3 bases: TGTGCCAGCAGCCCAAACCTACAGGGGGCGCGTTTCGAGCAGTACTTC.

The CDR3 here is CASSLASRFTDTQYF. DNA for the CDR3: TGTGCCAGCAGTCTAGCTAGCAGATTCACAGATACGCAGTATTTT. The J gene is TRBJ2-3, the V gene TRBV7-9, with a weak D call TRBD2 (5 bases). The CDR3 totals 15 residues. The germline CDR1 and CDR2 sequences are SEHNR and FQNEAQ (reference sequence). V gave up 6 bases and J gave up 2 bases, with 15 bases separating them.

The CDR3 sequence: CASTGTTSYEQYF. As DNA, the CDR3 is TGTGCCAGCACCGGGACTACCTCCTACGAGCAGTACTTC. The chain links TRBV10-3 to TRBJ2-7, with TRBD2 matching over 7 bases. CDR1 is ENHRY and CDR2 is SYGVKD in the germline V gene. CDR3 length: 13 amino acids. With 10 bases clipped from V and 0 bases from J, the junction kept 6 bases outside the gene matches.

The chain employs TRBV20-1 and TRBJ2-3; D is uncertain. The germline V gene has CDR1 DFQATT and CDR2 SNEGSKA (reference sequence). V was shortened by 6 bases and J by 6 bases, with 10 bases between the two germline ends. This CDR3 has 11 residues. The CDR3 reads CSARSRDTQYF. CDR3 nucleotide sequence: TGCAGTGCGCGTTCCAGGGATACGCAGTATTTT.